This T cell receptor beta chain stems from a study of blood T cell repertoires in COVID-19. The J segment lost 2 bases and the V segment lost 4 bases, leaving 5 bases of the junction unmatched. CDR1 is MNHEY, CDR2 SMNVEV, per germline (reference sequence). This CDR3 is 15 amino acids long. Some clones are missing from TCRdb's copy, which holds only in-frame ones; the method was immunoSEQ multiplex PCR. The data hold about 150,000 clones, with around 91% observed a single time. The chain employs TRBV27 and TRBJ2-7, with 10 bases matching TRBD2. This receptor was obtained from a woman in her thirties or forties with acute or convalescent COVID-19. Sequenced input: peripheral blood. CDR3 nucleotide sequence: TGTGCCAGCAGTTCGGGACTAGCGTATACCTACGAGCAGTACTTC. The encoded protein is CASSSGLAYTYEQYF.